Shown below are 18 T cell receptor beta chains from a single sample sequenced in a study of blood T cell repertoires in COVID-19. Method: immunoSEQ multiplex PCR; TCRdb's copy keeps in-frame clones and lacks some. The sample records under 100,000 clones, about four fifths being singletons. Sequencing was carried out using peripheral blood. Receptors originate from a woman between 65 and 79 years old with acute or convalescent COVID-19.

V is TRBV5-1 and J is TRBJ2-7; weak D call: TRBD1 (5 bases). The germline gives CDR1 SGHRS, CDR2 YFSETQ. V was trimmed by 5 bases and J by 0 bases, leaving 15 bases between them. The CDR3 is 15 residues long. Here the CDR3 DNA reads TGCGCCAGCAGACCGACAGCTTCGAGCTCCTACGAGCAGTACTTC. Translating it yields CASRPTASSSYEQYF.

The chain carries TRBV6-5 and TRBJ2-7; D ambiguous. The CDR3 is 14 residues long. V was shortened by 7 bases and J by 3 bases, with 16 bases between the two germline ends. Germline CDR1 reads MNHEY; CDR2 reads SVGAGI. The CDR3 DNA is TGTGCCAGCATCCCTCAACCCCCAGGCTACGAGCAGTACTTC. Translating it yields CASIPQPPGYEQYF.

The chain combines TRBV5-6 with TRBJ2-5; 15 bases map to TRBD2. The germline V gene has CDR1 SGHDT and CDR2 YYEEEE. V was pared by 4 bases and J by 5 bases, with 9 bases of the junction left unmatched. This CDR3 contains 17 residues. CDR3 sequence reads: CASSPGTSGGSGETQYF. CDR3 bases: TGTGCCAGCAGCCCAGGGACTAGCGGGGGGTCGGGGGAGACCCAGTACTTC.

This clone was counted a few times. This chain joins TRBV2 and TRBJ1-5; no firm D call. The ends were cut back, 4 bases at V and 7 bases at J, with 14 bases in the middle. Per the germline V gene, CDR1 is SNHLY and CDR2 is FYNNEI. This CDR3 contains 14 residues. The CDR3 coding sequence is TGTGCCAGCAGTGGTAGCAGCTCGGCGCAGCCCCAGCATTTT. Protein: CASSGSSSAQPQHF. Combining the CDR3 with reference TRBV2 and TRBJ1-5 gives the whole variable domain EPEVTQTPSHQVTQMGQEVILRCVPISNHLYFYWYRQILGQKVEFLVSFYNNEISEKSEIFDDQFSVERPDGSNFTLKIRSTKLEDSAMYFCASSGSSSAQPQHFGDGTRLSIL.

This clone was found a few times. The chain employs TRBV7-8 and TRBJ1-6; no definite D call. The CDR3 loop spans 16 amino acids. Per germline, CDR1 SGHVS and CDR2 FQNEAQ. V was shortened by 1 base and J by 7 bases, with 14 bases between the two germline ends. CDR3 in DNA: TGTGCCAGCAGCTTAGTGTTAGGTGCGGGAAATTCACCCCTCCACTTT. This sequence encodes CASSLVLGAGNSPLHF. Full variable domain (outside the CDR3, taken from reference TRBV7-8 and TRBJ1-6): GAGVSQSPRYKVAKRGQDVALRCDPISGHVSLFWYQQALGQGPEFLTYFQNEAQLDKSGLPSDRFFAERPEGSVSTLKIQRTQQEDSAVYLCASSLVLGAGNSPLHFGNGTRLTVT.

This clone was counted a few times. The CDR3 DNA reads as TGTGCCAGTACCACCTCTAAGCCGGGGGGCTATAGCAATCAGCCCCAGCATTTT. Its protein is CASTTSKPGGYSNQPQHF. This rearrangement joins TRBV19 to TRBJ1-5; D is possibly TRBD1 (6 bases). The CDR3 spans 18 residues. Germline V gene data show CDR1 as LNHDA and CDR2 as SQIVND (reference sequence). With 7 bases removed from V and 0 bases from J, the gap between germline ends came to 22 bases. The full variable domain, in which reference TRBV19 and TRBJ1-5 provide the parts outside the CDR3, is DGGITQSPKYLFRKEGQNVTLSCEQNLNHDAMYWYRQDPGQGLRLIYYSQIVNDFQKGDIAEGYSVSREKKESFPLTVTSAQKNPTAFYLCASTTSKPGGYSNQPQHFGDGTRLSIL.

The CDR3 spells CATSDPDRTGGEQFF. In DNA, the CDR3 is TGTGCCACCAGTGATCCGGACCGGACCGGGGGTGAGCAGTTCTTC. The gene calls are TRBV24-1 and TRBJ2-1; tentatively, D is TRBD2 (6 bases). CDR3 size: 15 residues. Germline V lookup: CDR1 KGHDR, CDR2 SFDVKD. V was pared by 3 bases and J by 9 bases, with 17 bases between.

This rearrangement joins TRBV11-2 to TRBJ1-2; tentatively, D is TRBD1 (5 bases). The V end lost 5 bases, the J end lost 8 bases, and 21 bases lay between the germline ends. This CDR3 contains 15 residues. Germline CDR1 is SGHAT and CDR2 is FQNNGV. The CDR3 DNA follows: TGTGCCAGCAGCCCGCCTGGTGGTCTCCGGACAGGCTACACCTTC. Its translation is CASSPPGGLRTGYTF.

J is TRBJ2-2 and V is TRBV24-1; 10 positions match TRBD1. Germline values: CDR1 KGHDR, CDR2 SFDVKD. V dropped 2 bases and J dropped 6; count of bases not matched to a gene: 8. The CDR3 is made up of 17 amino acids. The CDR3 loop is CATSDYTGTGVPGELFF. Here the CDR3 DNA reads TGTGCCACCAGTGATTATACCGGGACAGGGGTCCCCGGGGAGCTGTTTTTT.

As DNA, the CDR3 is TGTGCCACTCAAAGCACGCGAGAAGGGGACTATGGCTACACCTTC. Translating gives CATQSTREGDYGYTF. The chain employs TRBV2 and TRBJ1-2; D is possibly TRBD1 (5 bases). V was shortened by 10 bases and J by 3 bases, with 21 bases between the two germline ends. The CDR3 contains 15 residues. Germline CDR1 is SNHLY and CDR2 is FYNNEI.

The chain recombines TRBV6-5 with TRBJ1-5, with a possible D match to TRBD1 (5 bases). Germline V gives CDR1 MNHEY, CDR2 SVGAGI. With 5 bases removed from V and 6 bases from J, the gap between germline ends came to 14 bases. The CDR3 contains 14 residues. The CDR3 DNA sequence: TGTGCCAGCAGTAGTCAGGGTGGGGCTCAGCCCCAGCATTTT. It yields the protein CASSSQGGAQPQHF.

The count of this clone is one. This chain links TRBV28 with TRBJ2-1; 10 positions match TRBD1. The germline V gene has CDR1 MDHEN and CDR2 SYDVKM. J lost 5 bases, V lost 3 bases, and 4 bases had no gene match. The CDR3 contains 15 residues. This CDR3 is CASSFLGQGNNEQFF. The CDR3 nucleotides are TGTGCCAGCAGTTTCTTGGGACAGGGGAACAATGAGCAGTTCTTC. The full variable domain, rest sourced from reference TRBV28 and TRBJ2-1, is DVKVTQSSRYLVKRTGEKVFLECVQDMDHENMFWYRQDPGLGLRLIYFSYDVKMKEKGDIPEGYSVSREKKERFSLILESASTNQTSMYLCASSFLGQGNNEQFFGPGTRLTVL.

The chain combines TRBV9 with TRBJ2-2; D not certain. This CDR3 region has 15 residues. Germline CDR1 reads SGDLS; CDR2 reads YYNGEE. Between the trimmed V and J ends, which lost 0 bases and 4 bases, there was a span of 10 bases. As DNA, the CDR3 is TGTGCCAGCAGCGTAGGAGGTGGAAGCACCGGGGAGCTGTTTTTT. This translates into CASSVGGGSTGELFF. The full variable domain, rest sourced from reference TRBV9 and TRBJ2-2, is DSGVTQTPKHLITATGQRVTLRCSPRSGDLSVYWYQQSLDQGLQFLIQYYNGEERAKGNILERFSAQQFPDLHSELNLSSLELGDSALYFCASSVGGGSTGELFFGEGSRLTVL.

V is TRBV27 and J is TRBJ2-2; tentatively, D is TRBD1 (6 bases). The CDR3 runs 14 residues. From germline, CDR1 is MNHEY and CDR2 SMNVEV (reference sequence). Between the trimmed V and J ends, which lost 8 bases and 2 bases, there was a span of 12 bases. The CDR3 DNA sequence: TGTGCCAGCCGAGCCAGGGGAAACACCGGGGAGCTGTTTTTT. Translation: CASRARGNTGELFF.

V is TRBV18 and J is TRBJ1-5; perhaps TRBD1 as D (5 bases). The V end lost 3 bases, the J end lost 7 bases, and 13 bases lay between the germline ends. CDR1 and CDR2 (germline): KGHSH, LQKENI. The CDR3 runs 14 residues. The CDR3 is CASSPRDYGQPQHF. The CDR3 nucleotides read TGTGCCAGCTCACCCCGGGACTATGGGCAGCCCCAGCATTTT.

The chain links TRBV6-1 to TRBJ2-1; 7 bases align to TRBD2. The CDR3 length is 20 residues. Germline CDR1 and CDR2: MNHNS and SASEGT. Trimming took 0 bases from V and 0 from J; bases not matched to a gene: 14. CDR3 sequence reads: CASSEARLGLAVSSYNEQFF. The CDR3 coding sequence is TGTGCCAGCAGTGAAGCGCGGCTGGGCCTAGCGGTCAGCTCCTACAATGAGCAGTTCTTC.

J is TRBJ1-3 and V is TRBV18; D unresolved. The CDR3 length is 14 residues. The germline CDR1 and CDR2 sequences are KGHSH and LQKENI. Trimming stripped 2 bases from V and 5 bases from J, with 10 bases between. The CDR3: CASSPSAGRNTIYF. The CDR3 DNA is TGTGCCAGCTCACCATCGGCCGGGAGAAACACCATATATTTT.

The genes are TRBV5-1 and TRBJ1-2, with TRBD1 matching over 9 bases. Trimming removed 4 bases from V and 5 bases from J; junction bases left unmatched: 12. This CDR3 region has 16 residues. CDR1 is SGHRS, CDR2 YFSETQ, per germline. The CDR3 bases are TGCGCCAGCAGCGTATTCCCGGGACAGGGCAATTATGGCTACACCTTC. Translated, it gives CASSVFPGQGNYGYTF.